This TCR beta chain was obtained from a study of CD8+CD57+ T cells in acquired aplastic anemia. Study-wide points: The study identified almost 30 CD8+ CDR3 sequences shared by patients and controls.

This clonotype was found once. The antigen is unknown. All patients picked for sequencing had shown, by flow cytometry, an expansion of CD8+CD57+ cells. Genomic DNA constituted the template upon which TCR beta VDJ and CDR3 profiling was performed. One entry per CDR3 protein, called by TCRdb with MiXCR from the reads. This table has around 180,000 distinct CDR3 sequences, around 48% appearing once. Germline-derived CDR1 and CDR2 are SGHAT and FQNNGV. Trimming took 4 bases from V and 5 from J; bases not matched to a gene: 4. The CDR3 loop spans 15 amino acids. The J gene is TRBJ2-3, the V gene TRBV11-2; 12 positions match TRBD2. The material sequenced was sorted CD4+, CD8+, or CD8+CD57+ T cells (not recorded which) from PBMCs. This receptor was identified in a human donor with aplastic anemia. CDR3 region: CASSSGTSGLDTQYF. The CDR3 nucleotides read TGTGCCAGCAGCTCCGGGACTAGCGGGCTAGATACGCAGTATTTT.